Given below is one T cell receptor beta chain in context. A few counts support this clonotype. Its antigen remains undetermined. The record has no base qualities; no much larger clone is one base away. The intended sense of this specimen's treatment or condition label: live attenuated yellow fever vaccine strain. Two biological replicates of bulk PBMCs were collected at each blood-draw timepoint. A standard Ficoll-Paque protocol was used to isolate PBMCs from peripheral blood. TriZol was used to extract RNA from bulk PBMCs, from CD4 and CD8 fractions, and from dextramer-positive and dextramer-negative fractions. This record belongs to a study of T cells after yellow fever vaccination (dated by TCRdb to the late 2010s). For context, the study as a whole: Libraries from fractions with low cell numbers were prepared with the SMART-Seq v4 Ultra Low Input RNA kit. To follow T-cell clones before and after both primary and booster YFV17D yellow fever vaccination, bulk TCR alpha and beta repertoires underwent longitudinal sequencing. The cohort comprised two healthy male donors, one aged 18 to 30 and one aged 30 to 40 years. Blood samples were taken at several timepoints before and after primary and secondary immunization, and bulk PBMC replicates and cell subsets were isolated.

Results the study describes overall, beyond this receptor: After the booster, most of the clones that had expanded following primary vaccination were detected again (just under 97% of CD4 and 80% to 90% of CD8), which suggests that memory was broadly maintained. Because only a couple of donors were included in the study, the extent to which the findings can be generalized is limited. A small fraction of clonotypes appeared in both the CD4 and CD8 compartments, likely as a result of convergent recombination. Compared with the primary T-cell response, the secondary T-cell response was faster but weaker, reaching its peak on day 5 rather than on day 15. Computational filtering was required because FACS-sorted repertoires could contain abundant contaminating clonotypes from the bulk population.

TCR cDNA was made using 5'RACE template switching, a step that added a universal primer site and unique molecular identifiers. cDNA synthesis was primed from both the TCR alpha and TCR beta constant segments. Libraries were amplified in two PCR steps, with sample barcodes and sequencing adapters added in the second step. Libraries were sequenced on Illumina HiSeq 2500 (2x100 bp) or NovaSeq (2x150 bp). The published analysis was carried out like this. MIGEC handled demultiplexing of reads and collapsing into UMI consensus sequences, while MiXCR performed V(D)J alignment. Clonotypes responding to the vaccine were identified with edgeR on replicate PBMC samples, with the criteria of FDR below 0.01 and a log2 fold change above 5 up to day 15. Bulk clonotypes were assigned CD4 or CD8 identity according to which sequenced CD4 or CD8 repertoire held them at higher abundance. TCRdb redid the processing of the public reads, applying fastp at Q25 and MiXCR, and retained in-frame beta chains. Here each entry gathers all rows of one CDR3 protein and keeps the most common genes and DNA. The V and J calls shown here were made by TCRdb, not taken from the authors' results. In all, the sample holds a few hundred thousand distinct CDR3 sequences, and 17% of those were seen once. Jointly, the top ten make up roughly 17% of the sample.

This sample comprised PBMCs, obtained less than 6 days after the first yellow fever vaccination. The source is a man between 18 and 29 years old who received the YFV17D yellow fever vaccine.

CDR3 sequence: CASTDGAGLNYEQYF. DNA sequence: TGTGCCAGCACCGACGGGGCAGGCCTCAACTACGAGCAGTACTTC. The V and J genes are TRBV6-2 or TRBV6-3 and TRBJ2-7; the D call is tentative, TRBD1 or TRBD2, as each matches 5 bases. There are 15 amino acids in the CDR3, from cysteine to phenylalanine inclusive. The sequence is cut down to CDR3 DNA, 45 bases in frame from base 1. The V and J ends are trimmed by 7 bases and 3 bases, leaving 19 bases between them. CDR1 is given as MNHEY and CDR2 as SVGEGT, both from the germline V gene.